These T cell receptor gamma chains were read from a single sample in a study of Vδ1+ human thymocytes. TCRdb fed the multiplex PCR reads into CATT to redo clone calling. The sample has about 36,000 gamma-chain clones; 20% to 25% are singletons. Sequenced input: Vdelta1+ gamma-delta thymocytes from the thymus. Receptors originate from a girl under two years old who had congenital heart surgery. Both conserved end residues are part of each CDR3. Fields, in order: V gene, J gene, clone size, CDR3 DNA, CDR3 protein. Clone size is stated in some rows and not others, as once, few, many or a class when expanded.

TRGV3,TRGJ1/TRGJ2,once,TGTGCCACCTGGGATGGGGGAACAACTTATTATAAGAAACTCTTT,CATWDGGTTYYKKLF
TRGV5,TRGJ1/TRGJ2,.,TGTGCCACCGGGGACTTTGATGTGAGGAAACTCTTT,CATGDFDVRKLF
TRGV2,TRGJ1/TRGJ2,few,TGTGCCACCTGGGACGGTACGAATTATTATAAGAAACTCTTT,CATWDGTNYYKKLF
TRGV2,TRGJ1/TRGJ2,few,TGTGCCACCTGGGACGGCCCTCTTTATTATAAGAAACTCTTT,CATWDGPLYYKKLF
TRGV2,TRGJ1/TRGJ2,.,TGTGCCACCTGGGACGGGCCGGGGGAAAAGAAACTCTTT,CATWDGPGEKKLF
TRGV2,TRGJ1/TRGJ2,few,TGTGCCACCTGGGACCGCAGGGGGAAACTCTTT,CATWDRRGKLF
TRGV9,TRGJP2,.,TGTGCCTTGTGGGAGGTGCATCCCCGTAGTGATTGGATCAAGACGTTT,CALWEVHPRSDWIKTF
TRGV9,TRGJP,.,TGTGCCTTGTGGGAGGTGAAAGGGTTGGAAGAGTTGGGCAAAAAAATCAAGGTATTT,CALWEVKGLEELGKKIKVF
TRGV3,TRGJ1/TRGJ2,few,TGTGCCACCCGGGACAGAGGTTATTATAAGAAACTCTTT,CATRDRGYYKKLF
TRGV8,TRGJ1/TRGJ2,few,TGTGCCACCTGGGCGCTGGGGGAGAAACTCTTT,CATWALGEKLF
TRGV8,TRGJ1/TRGJ2,.,TGTGCCACCTGGGATCGGCCCCTCGTGAAGAAACTCTTT,CATWDRPLVKKLF
TRGV9,TRGJ1/TRGJ2,.,TGTGCCTTGTGGGAACCTTATAAGAAACTCTTT,CALWEPYKKLF
TRGV9,TRGJ1/TRGJ2,.,TGTGCCTTGTGGGAGTTTCTGAATTATTATAAGAAACTCTTT,CALWEFLNYYKKLF
TRGV5,TRGJ1/TRGJ2,.,TGTGCCACCTGGGACAGGCTCAGTTATAAGAAACTCTTT,CATWDRLSYKKLF
TRGV2,TRGJ1/TRGJ2,.,TGTGCCACCTGGGACGGGTCCTCCGGTAAGAAACTCTTT,CATWDGSSGKKLF
TRGV2,TRGJ1/TRGJ2,.,TGTGCCACCCGGAATTATAAGAAACTCTTT,CATRNYKKLF
TRGV9,TRGJP2,few,TGTGCCTTGTGGGAGGTGCGGGCTAGTGATTGGATCAAGACGTTT,CALWEVRASDWIKTF
TRGV9,TRGJ1/TRGJ2,.,TGTGCCTTGTGGGAGAGATGGGAGAAACTCTTT,CALWERWEKLF
TRGV8,TRGJ1/TRGJ2,few,TGTGCCACCTGGGATAGGCTCCACAAGAAACTCTTT,CATWDRLHKKLF
TRGV3,TRGJ1/TRGJ2,.,TGTGCCACCTGGGAACTTTATAAGAAACTCTTT,CATWELYKKLF
TRGV9,TRGJ1/TRGJ2,.,TGTGCCTTGTGGGAGGTGCAGGCGGCCTTTAAGAAACTCTTT,CALWEVQAAFKKLF
TRGV4,TRGJ1/TRGJ2,few,TGTGCCACCTGGGATGGGCTTGGTAAGAAACTCTTT,CATWDGLGKKLF
TRGV4,TRGJP2,few,TGTGCCACCTGGGACGGGATGGGAAGTGATTGGATCAAGACGTTT,CATWDGMGSDWIKTF
TRGV4,TRGJ1/TRGJ2,.,TGTGCCACCTGGGATGGGCCTTGTTATTATAAGAAACTCTTT,CATWDGPCYYKKLF
TRGV9,TRGJ1/TRGJ2,few,TGTGCCTTGTGGGAGCCTGTCGGGAAGAAACTCTTT,CALWEPVGKKLF
TRGV9,TRGJ1/TRGJ2,.,TGTGCCTTGTGGAGGTCTGAGAATTATTATAAGAAACTCTTT,CALWRSENYYKKLF
TRGV3,TRGJ1/TRGJ2,.,TGTGCCACCTGGGACAGGCGCCAGAAACTCTTT,CATWDRRQKLF
TRGV2,TRGJP1,.,TGTGCCACCTGGGACAGGATGGATACCACTGGTTGGTTCAAGATATTT,CATWDRMDTTGWFKIF
TRGV9,TRGJP2,.,TGTGCCTTGTGGGAGGTGCACGGTAGTGATTGGATCAAGACGTTT,CALWEVHGSDWIKTF
TRGV3,TRGJ1/TRGJ2,.,TGTGCCACCTGGGAATCTTGGATTTATTATAAGAAACTCTTT,CATWESWIYYKKLF
TRGV3,TRGJ1/TRGJ2,.,TGTGCCACCTGGGACAGCACAAGAAGGGAACTCTTT,CATWDSTRRELF
TRGV8,TRGJ1/TRGJ2,.,TGTGCCACCTGGGATACCCGAAGAGGACATTATAAGAAACTCTTT,CATWDTRRGHYKKLF
TRGV5,TRGJ1/TRGJ2,.,TGTGCCACCTGGGACTGTGGTGAGAAACTCTTT,CATWDCGEKLF
TRGV3,TRGJP2,.,TGTGCCACCTGGGACAGGCGGCGTGATTGGATCAAGACGTTT,CATWDRRRDWIKTF